The T cell receptor (beta chain) described here comes from a study of T-cell reconstitution after alpha-beta-depleted transplantation in children. Study-wide results and caveats: Some patients showed high day-60 TCRbeta diversity, which derived from surviving recipient T cells and thymic progenitors. Expanded graft clones numbering several hundred reportedly gave rise to alpha-beta T cells about two months after transplant. Newly produced T cells mostly accounted for T-cell counts and diversity one year post-transplant.

A TCRbeta library incorporating unique molecular identifiers was prepared. TCRdb re-analysed the PCR reads in MiXCR, keeping a single row per CDR3 protein. The sample shows approximately 150,000 distinct CDR3 sequences, about 9% of them seen only once. This clonotype showed up many times. The antigen remains undetermined. This TCR was recovered from a female patient aged 2 to 10 who had a stem cell transplant for congenital amegakaryocytic thrombocytopenia, so the T cells may come from the graft donor. Here the sequenced sample was PBMCs, mostly from graft donor cells, taken 180 days after TCRalphabeta/CD19-depleted stem cell transplant.

CDR3 DNA: TGTGCCAGCAGCCAAGATTCGAACAGAGACTATGGCTACACCTTC. It yields the protein CASSQDSNRDYGYTF. This sequence joins TRBV14 and TRBJ1-2; no firm D call. V was trimmed by 0 bases and J by 3 bases, leaving 11 bases between them. Germline V lookup: CDR1 SGHDN, CDR2 FVKESK. This CDR3 contains 15 residues.